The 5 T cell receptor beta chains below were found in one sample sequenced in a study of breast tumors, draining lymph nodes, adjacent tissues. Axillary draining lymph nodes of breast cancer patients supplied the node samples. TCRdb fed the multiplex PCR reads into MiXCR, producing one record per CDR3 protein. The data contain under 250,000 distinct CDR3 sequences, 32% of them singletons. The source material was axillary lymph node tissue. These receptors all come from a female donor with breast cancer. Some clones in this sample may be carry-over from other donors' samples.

CDR3 sequence reads: CSARGQGEGTEAFF. CDR3 nucleotide sequence: TGCAGTGCTAGGGGACAGGGCGAGGGCACTGAAGCTTTCTTT. V and J are TRBV20-1 and TRBJ1-1, with 9 bases matching TRBD1. Germline CDR1 reads DFQATT; CDR2 reads SNEGSKA (reference sequence). The CDR3 loop spans 14 amino acids. J lost 4 bases, V lost 3 bases, and 6 bases had no gene match.

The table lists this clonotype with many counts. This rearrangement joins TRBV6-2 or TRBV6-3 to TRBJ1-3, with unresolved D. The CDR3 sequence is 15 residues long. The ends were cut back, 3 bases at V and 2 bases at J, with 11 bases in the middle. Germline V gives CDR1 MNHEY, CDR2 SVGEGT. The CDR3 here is CASSYRGGTGNTIYF. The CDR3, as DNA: TGTGCCAGCAGTTATCGTGGAGGGACTGGAAACACCATATATTTT.

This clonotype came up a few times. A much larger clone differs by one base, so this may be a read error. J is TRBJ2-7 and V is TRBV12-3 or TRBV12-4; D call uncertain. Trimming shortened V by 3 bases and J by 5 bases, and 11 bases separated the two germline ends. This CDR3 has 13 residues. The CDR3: CASSFVARHEQYF. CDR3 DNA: TGTGCCAGCAGTTTCGTAGCTCGCCACGAGCAGTACTTC.

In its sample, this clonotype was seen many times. This chain's CDR3 is CSAHIGALFTDTQYF. CDR3 bases: TGCAGTGCTCATATCGGGGCTCTTTTCACAGATACGCAGTATTTT. The V call is TRBV20-1, the J call TRBJ2-3; the D gene could be TRBD1 or TRBD2 (5 bases each). The CDR3 sequence is 15 residues long. Germline V gene data show CDR1 as DFQATT and CDR2 as SNEGSKA (reference sequence). Trimming shortened V by 5 bases and J by 2 bases, and 17 bases separated the two germline ends.

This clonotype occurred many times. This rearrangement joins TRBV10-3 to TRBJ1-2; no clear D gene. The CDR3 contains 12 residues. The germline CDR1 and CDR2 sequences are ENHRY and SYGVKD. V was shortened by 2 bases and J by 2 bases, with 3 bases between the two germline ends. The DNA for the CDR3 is TGTGCCATCAGTGAGAGCAACTATGGCTACACCTTC. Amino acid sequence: CAISESNYGYTF.